The TCR beta chain described here comes from a study of regulatory T cells in long-lasting Graves disease. Time point noted: newly diagnosed GD, antithyroid drugs for less than 3 months. There was RNA extracted from PBMCs, and the TCR library was made from it. Assembly of TCR beta libraries relied on iRepertoire HTBI primers together with Arm-PCR of CDR3 regions. Authors' processing steps: The samples yielded 62 TRBV and roughly 15 TRBJ segments. MiXCR was run by TCRdb on the multiplex PCR reads, yielding one entry per CDR3 protein. The V and J calls, along with clone size, are taken from TCRdb and not from the paper's own processing. Of 400,000 to 500,000 distinct CDR3 sequences listed, roughly 15% are singletons. This clonotype was picked up a small number of times. A much larger clone lies a single base off, so this may be a read error. Given the absence of the conserved phenylalanine or tryptophan at the CDR3 end, a read error is likely.

The CDR3 extends over 13 amino acids. In germline, CDR1 is SEHNR, CDR2 FQNEAQ (reference sequence). With 5 bases removed from V and 0 bases from J, the gap between germline ends came to 8 bases. These data were also filed under a second study, of T cells in Graves' hyperthyroidism and ophthalmopathy. Per that paper: Patients were excluded for uncontrolled infection, other autoimmune disease, pregnancy or lactation.

The receptor comes from a woman aged 18-29 years with Graves disease. Sequenced here: peripheral blood mononuclear cells (PBMCs), sampled at new diagnosis, from a patient treated with antithyroid drugs. The V and J genes are TRBV7-9 and TRBJ2-7; maybe TRBD1 (6 bases). CDR3 residues: CASSRDTSYEQYL. CDR3 nucleotides: TGTGCCAGCAGCCGGGACACCTCCTACGAGCAGTACTTA.